This TCR beta chain was recovered during a study of blood T cell repertoires in COVID-19. TCRdb's table, derived via immunoSEQ multiplex PCR, lists solely in-frame clones and lacks some. The sample has some 460,000 clones; about 90% are singletons. Germline assignment: CDR1 MNHEY and CDR2 SVGAGI. This CDR3 has 14 residues. Trimming took 0 bases from V and 9 from J, leaving 12 bases between them. The receptor's source is a woman in her late teens or twenties with acute COVID-19. The sequencing sample was made of PBMCs or T cells enriched from blood (not recorded which). The rearrangement joins TRBV6-5 to TRBJ1-5, with a tentative D call TRBD1 (5 bases). CDR3 sequence: CASSYSTGKGPQHF. The CDR3 nucleotides are TGTGCCAGCAGTTACTCCACAGGTAAAGGGCCCCAGCATTTT.